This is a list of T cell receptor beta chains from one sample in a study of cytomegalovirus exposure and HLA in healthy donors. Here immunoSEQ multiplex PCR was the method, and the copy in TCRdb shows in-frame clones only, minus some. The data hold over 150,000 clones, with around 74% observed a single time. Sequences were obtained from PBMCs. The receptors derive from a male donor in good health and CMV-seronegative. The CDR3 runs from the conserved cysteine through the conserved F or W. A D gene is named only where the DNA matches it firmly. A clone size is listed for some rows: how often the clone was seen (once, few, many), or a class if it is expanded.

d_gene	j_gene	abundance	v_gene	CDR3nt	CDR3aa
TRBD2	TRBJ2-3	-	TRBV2	TGTGCCAGCAGTGCCCTCAGCGGGGGCACAGATACGCAGTATTTT	CASSALSGGTDTQYF
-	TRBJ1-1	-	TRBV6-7	TGTGCCAGCAGTTACCTGGGACAGAACACTGAAGCTTTCTTT	CASSYLGQNTEAFF
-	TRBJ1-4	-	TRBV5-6	TGTGCCAGCAGCTTGGAGGTCAGGGGTGCAACTAATGAAAAACTGTTTTTT	CASSLEVRGATNEKLFF
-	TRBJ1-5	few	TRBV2	TGTGCCAGCAGTGGTTCTAATAGCAATCAGCCCCAGCATTTT	CASSGSNSNQPQHF
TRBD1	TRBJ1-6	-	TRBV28	TGTGCCAGCGCGACAGGGTTTTTGGATTCACCCCTCCACTTT	CASATGFLDSPLHF
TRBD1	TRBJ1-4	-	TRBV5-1	TGCGCCAGCAGCGGGGACAGGGGAGTTGCAACTAATGAAAAACTGTTTTTT	CASSGDRGVATNEKLFF
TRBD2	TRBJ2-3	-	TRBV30	TGTGCCTGGAGTGCTGGTACGACTAGCGCCACGGATACGCAGTATTTT	CAWSAGTTSATDTQYF
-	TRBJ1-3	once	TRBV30	TGTGCCTGGAGTGTGACAGACTTTTCAAGTACAGCGGGAAACACCATATATTTT	CAWSVTDFSSTAGNTIYF
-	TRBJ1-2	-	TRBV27	TGTGCCAGCAGTTTGACTCTTCCCTATGGCTACACCTTC	CASSLTLPYGYTF
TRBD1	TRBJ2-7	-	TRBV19	TGTGCCAGTAGTAGCCAGGGACAGGGGAGGAACGAGCAGTACTTC	CASSSQGQGRNEQYF
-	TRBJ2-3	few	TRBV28	TGTGCCAGCACCCTAGGTCGCACAGATACGCAGTATTTT	CASTLGRTDTQYF
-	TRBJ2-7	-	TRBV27	TGTGCCAGCAGTTTATCCAGGGTCTACGAGCAGTACTTC	CASSLSRVYEQYF
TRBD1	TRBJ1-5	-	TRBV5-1	TGCGCCAGCAGCTTGGGGGGGACAGACAATCAGCCCCAGCATTTT	CASSLGGTDNQPQHF
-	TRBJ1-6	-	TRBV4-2	TGTGCCAGCAGCCAAGAGTTTCGTGGAGAGATCTATAATTCACCCCTCCACTTT	CASSQEFRGEIYNSPLHF
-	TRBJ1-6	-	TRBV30	TGTGCCTGGACCGTCGGGGGGTGGAATTCACCCCTCCACTTT	CAWTVGGWNSPLHF
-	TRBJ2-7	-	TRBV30	TGTGCCTGGAGTCCCCAGGGCTACGAGCAGTACTTC	CAWSPQGYEQYF
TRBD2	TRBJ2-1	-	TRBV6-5	TGTGCCAGCAGTTGGTCTAGCGGGAGCAATGAGCAGTTCTTC	CASSWSSGSNEQFF
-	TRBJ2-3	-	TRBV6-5	TGTGCCAGCAGTTTATCGGGGAGAGGCACAGATACGCAGTATTTT	CASSLSGRGTDTQYF
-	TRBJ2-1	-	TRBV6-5	TGTGCCAGCAGTTATGTCGGCGGGATCAACTACAATGAGCAGTTCTTC	CASSYVGGINYNEQFF
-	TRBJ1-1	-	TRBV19	TGTGCCAGTAGTTCCTACAGGGAATTGAACACTGAAGCTTTCTTT	CASSSYRELNTEAFF
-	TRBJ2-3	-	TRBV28	TGTGCCAGCGCTTTACTCAACCGCCCAGATACGCAGTATTTT	CASALLNRPDTQYF
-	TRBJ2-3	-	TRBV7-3	TGTGCCAGCAGCTTAACCTCACAGAATACGCAGTATTTT	CASSLTSQNTQYF
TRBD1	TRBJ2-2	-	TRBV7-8	TGTGCCAGCAGCCCACCCGGGACAGCTGGAACCGGGGAGCTGTTTTTT	CASSPPGTAGTGELFF
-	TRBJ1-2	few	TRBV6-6	TGTGCCAGCAGTTACAAAAACAGGGTAGGCGGCTACACCTTC	CASSYKNRVGGYTF
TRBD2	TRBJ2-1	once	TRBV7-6	TGTGCCAGCAGCCAAGGACTAGCGGGGGCCTACAATGAGCAGTTCTTC	CASSQGLAGAYNEQFF
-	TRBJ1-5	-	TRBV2	TGTGCCAGCAGCCCCGGGGGGGGGCGCCGGCCCCAGCATTTT	CASSPGGGRRPQHF
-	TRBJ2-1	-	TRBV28	TGTGCCAGCAGCTATTACAATGAGCAGTTCTTC	CASSYYNEQFF
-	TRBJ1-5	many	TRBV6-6	TGTGCCAGCAGTTCAGGGGGCAATCAGCCCCAGCATTTT	CASSSGGNQPQHF
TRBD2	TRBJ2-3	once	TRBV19	TGTGCCAGTAGTATAAACCCCGAGGTGGCGGGAGTGTTAGATACGCAGTATTTT	CASSINPEVAGVLDTQYF
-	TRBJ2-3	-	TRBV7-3	TGTGCCAGCAGCATCGGGACTCACCCTACCGATACGCAGTATTTT	CASSIGTHPTDTQYF
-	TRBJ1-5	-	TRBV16	TGTGCCAGCAGCCAATTCGGGGATAGCAATCAGCCCCAGCATTTT	CASSQFGDSNQPQHF
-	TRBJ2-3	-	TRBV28	TGTGCCAGCAGTTTGCCCCCTCCAGGGTATAGCAAGGGTAGCACAGATACGCAGTATTTT	CASSLPPPGYSKGSTDTQYF
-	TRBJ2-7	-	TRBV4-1	TGTGCCAGCAGCCAAGAGGCACAGTCTTACGAGCAGTACTTC	CASSQEAQSYEQYF
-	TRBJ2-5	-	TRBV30	TGTGCCTGCGAAAAAGGTAGCCGCGAGACCCAGTACTTC	CACEKGSRETQYF
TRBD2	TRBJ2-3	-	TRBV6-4	TGTGCCAGCAGTCCCAGACTAGCGGCGAGCACAGATACGCAGTATTTT	CASSPRLAASTDTQYF
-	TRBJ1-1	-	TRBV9	TGTGCCAGCAGCGTACAGGGATCTTCCACTGAAGCTTTCTTT	CASSVQGSSTEAFF
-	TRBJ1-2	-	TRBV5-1	TGCGCCAGCAGCTTGGCGTCGAACAGCCAATCGACTGGCTACACCTTC	CASSLASNSQSTGYTF
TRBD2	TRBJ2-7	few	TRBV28	TGTGCCAGCAGTTTATCAGGGGGACTAGCGGCTTACGAGCAGTACTTC	CASSLSGGLAAYEQYF
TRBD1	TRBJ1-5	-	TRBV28	TGTGCCAGCAGTTTAAATGTAGGGGGCACGCAGCCCCAGCATTTT	CASSLNVGGTQPQHF
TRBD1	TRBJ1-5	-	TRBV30	TGTGCCTGGAAGCGACAGGGGATTGCAAGCAATCAGCCCCAGCATTTT	CAWKRQGIASNQPQHF
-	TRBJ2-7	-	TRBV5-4	TGTGCCAGCAGCTTGGAACAGGGCGACGAGCAGTACTTC	CASSLEQGDEQYF
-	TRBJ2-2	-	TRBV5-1	TGCGCCAGCAGCTCCCAATGGGCAGTTAACACCGGGGAGCTGTTTTTT	CASSSQWAVNTGELFF
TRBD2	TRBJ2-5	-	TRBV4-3	TGCGCCAGCAGCCAAGGGTTAGCGGGAGTCGGAAAAGAGACCCAGTACTTC	CASSQGLAGVGKETQYF
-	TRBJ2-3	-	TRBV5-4	TGTGCCAGCAGCGCGGGTGGGGTAGATACGCAGTATTTT	CASSAGGVDTQYF
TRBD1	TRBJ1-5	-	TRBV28	TGTGCCAGCAGTACTGACAGGGTTTGGCAGCCCCAGCATTTT	CASSTDRVWQPQHF
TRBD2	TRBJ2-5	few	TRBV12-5	TGTGCTAGTGGTTTGGACCCTCGAAGCGGGAGGCCCGAAGAGACCCAGTACTTC	CASGLDPRSGRPEETQYF